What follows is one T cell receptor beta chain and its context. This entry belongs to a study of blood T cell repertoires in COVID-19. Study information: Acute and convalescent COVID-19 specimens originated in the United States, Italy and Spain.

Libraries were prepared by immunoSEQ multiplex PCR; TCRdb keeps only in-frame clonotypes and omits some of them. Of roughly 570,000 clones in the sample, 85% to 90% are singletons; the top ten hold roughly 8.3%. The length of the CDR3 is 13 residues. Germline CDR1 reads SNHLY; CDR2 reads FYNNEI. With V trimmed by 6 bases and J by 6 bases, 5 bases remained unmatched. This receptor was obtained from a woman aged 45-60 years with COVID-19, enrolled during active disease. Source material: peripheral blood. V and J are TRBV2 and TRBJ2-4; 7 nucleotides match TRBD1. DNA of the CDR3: TGTGCCAGCAGGACCTACAGGGGAAACATTCAGTACTTC. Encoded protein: CASRTYRGNIQYF. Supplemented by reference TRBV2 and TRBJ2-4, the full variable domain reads EPEVTQTPSHQVTQMGQEVILRCVPISNHLYFYWYRQILGQKVEFLVSFYNNEISEKSEIFDDQFSVERPDGSNFTLKIRSTKLEDSAMYFCASRTYRGNIQYFGAGTRLSVL.